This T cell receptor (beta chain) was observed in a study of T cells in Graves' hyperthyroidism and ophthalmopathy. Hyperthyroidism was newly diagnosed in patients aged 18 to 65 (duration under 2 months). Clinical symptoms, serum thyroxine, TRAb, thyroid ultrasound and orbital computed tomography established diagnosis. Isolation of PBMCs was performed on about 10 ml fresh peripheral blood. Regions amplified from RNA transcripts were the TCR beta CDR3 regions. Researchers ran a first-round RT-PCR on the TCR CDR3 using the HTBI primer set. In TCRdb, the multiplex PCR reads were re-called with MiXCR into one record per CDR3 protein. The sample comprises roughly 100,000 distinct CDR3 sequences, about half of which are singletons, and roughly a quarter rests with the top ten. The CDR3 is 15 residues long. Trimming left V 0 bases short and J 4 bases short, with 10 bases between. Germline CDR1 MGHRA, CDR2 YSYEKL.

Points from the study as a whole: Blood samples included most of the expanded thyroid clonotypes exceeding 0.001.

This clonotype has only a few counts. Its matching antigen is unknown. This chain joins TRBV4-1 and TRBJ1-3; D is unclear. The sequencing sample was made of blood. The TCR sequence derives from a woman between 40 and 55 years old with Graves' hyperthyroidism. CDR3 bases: TGCGCCAGCAGCCAAGAGGAAGGATACGGAAACACCATATATTTT. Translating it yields CASSQEEGYGNTIYF.